Listed below are T cell receptor beta chains from one sample, sequenced in a study of CD8 T cells in ankylosing spondylitis. TCRdb used MiXCR to reprocess the 5' RACE reads, holding one entry per CDR3 protein. The sample holds 250,000 to 350,000 distinct CDR3 sequences, roughly 20% seen once. Input material: blood, either unsorted or a sorted T cell fraction (not recorded which). Source of these receptors: a female donor with ankylosing spondylitis or in good health (not recorded which). Both conserved end residues are part of each CDR3. Each record gives: J gene, clone size, V gene, D gene, CDR3 DNA, CDR3 protein. The D gene is left open where the match is weak. Clone sizes are given selectively: once, few, many, or a class where the clone is expanded.

>TRBJ2-1|many|TRBV20-1|TRBD2
TGCAGTGCTAGGCCAGGACTAGCGGGATATAGGGATGAGCAGTTCTTC
CSARPGLAGYRDEQFF
>TRBJ2-3|few|TRBV3-1|TRBD1
TGTGCCAGCAGCCAGTCAAACAGGGGAACAGATACGCAGTATTTT
CASSQSNRGTDTQYF
>TRBJ1-5|-|TRBV20-1|TRBD1
TGCAGTGCGAAACCAGGGGGCGTAAATCAGCCCCAGCATTTT
CSAKPGGVNQPQHF
>TRBJ2-3|few|TRBV6-2/TRBV6-3|TRBD2
TGTGCCAGCAGACCCCTCAAGACTAGCGGGAGCACAGATACGCAGTATTTT
CASRPLKTSGSTDTQYF
>TRBJ2-3|-|TRBV7-2|TRBD2
TGTGCCAGCAGGTTGTCCGGACTAGCGGGAGGGCCAGATACGCAGTATTTT
CASRLSGLAGGPDTQYF
>TRBJ1-2|few|TRBV3-1|-
TGTGCCAGCAGCCCCACGGTATACTATGGCTACACCTTC
CASSPTVYYGYTF
>TRBJ1-1|few|TRBV20-1|-
TGCAGTGCTAGGCCCCGGCCCTACACTGAAGCTTTCTTT
CSARPRPYTEAFF
>TRBJ1-4|-|TRBV5-5|-
TGTGCCAGCAGCGCCCCAGGGGCCCTAAATGAAAAACTGTTTTTT
CASSAPGALNEKLFF
>TRBJ1-5|many|TRBV6-6|-
TGTGCCAGCAGTCCGAATCAGCCCCAGCATTTT
CASSPNQPQHF
>TRBJ2-1|few|TRBV9|TRBD2
TGTGCCAGCAGCGATCTAGCGGGAGGGAGCGGTGAGCAGTTCTTC
CASSDLAGGSGEQFF
>TRBJ1-1|-|TRBV19|-
TGTGCCAGCTCCAGGGGTTACACTGAAGCTTTCTTT
CASSRGYTEAFF
>TRBJ2-3|-|TRBV20-1|-
TGCAGTGCTCCTCCTTCTAGAGATACGCAGTATTTT
CSAPPSRDTQYF
>TRBJ2-7|few|TRBV6-1|-
TGTGCCAGCAGTAGAGGGGTCGTGTACGAGCAGTACTTC
CASSRGVVYEQYF
>TRBJ2-1|-|TRBV7-2|-
TGTGCCAGCAGCTTACCGGTCAGGGGAAATGAGCAGTTCTTC
CASSLPVRGNEQFF
>TRBJ2-1|-|TRBV5-1|TRBD2
TGCGCCAGCAGCTCGGGGACTAGCGGGAGAGGTAGGAATGAGCAGTTCTTC
CASSSGTSGRGRNEQFF
>TRBJ2-3|few|TRBV20-1|-
TGCAGTGCTAGAGGGGGGATCAGCACAGATACGCAGTATTTT
CSARGGISTDTQYF
>TRBJ1-2|-|TRBV5-1|-
TGCGCCAGCAGCCGGGAAGGGGCGTCAGCTAACTATGGCTACACCTTC
CASSREGASANYGYTF
>TRBJ2-7|-|TRBV7-2|TRBD1
TGTGCCAGCAGCTTAGTAGGGGGACAGGGGAGGGAGCAGTACTTC
CASSLVGGQGREQYF
>TRBJ2-7|-|TRBV20-1|-
TGCAGTGCCAGGGGAGACCTGGGACCCACCGTAGATGTGCAGTACTTC
CSARGDLGPTVDVQYF
>TRBJ1-1|few|TRBV29-1|-
TGCAGCGCCTGGCCCGGACGGTGGGGACCTTTCTTT
CSAWPGRWGPFF
>TRBJ2-1|many|TRBV29-1|TRBD1
TGCAGCGTGGGACAGGGGGCCTTCAATGAGCAGTTCTTC
CSVGQGAFNEQFF
>TRBJ2-7|-|TRBV5-1|TRBD2
TGCGCCAGCAGCTCTAGCGGGAGGCCCCGGGAGCAGTACTTC
CASSSSGRPREQYF
>TRBJ2-1|-|TRBV10-3|TRBD2
TGTGCCATCAGTGGCGGGCTAGCGGGAGGAGGGGACTACAATGAGCAGTTCTTC
CAISGGLAGGGDYNEQFF
>TRBJ2-7|few|TRBV12-3/TRBV12-4|-
TGTGCCAGCAGCCTTGTTCTAGCGACCTCCTACGAGCAGTACTTC
CASSLVLATSYEQYF
>TRBJ2-7|few|TRBV20-1|TRBD2
TGCAGTGCTCCCGCTATCGGGAGGCCTTACGAGCAGTACTTC
CSAPAIGRPYEQYF
>TRBJ2-1|-|TRBV6-6|TRBD2
TGTGCCAGCAGTTACTCGGAGCTAGCGGGAAGCGGGCAGTTCTTC
CASSYSELAGSGQFF
>TRBJ2-1|-|TRBV11-2|-
TGTGCCAGCAGCGCCTTTCCAGCTAAAGTAGAGCAGTTCTTC
CASSAFPAKVEQFF
>TRBJ1-1|many|TRBV20-1|-
TGCAGTGCTCGAACGCAGGGGCGTTTCACTGAAGCTTTCTTT
CSARTQGRFTEAFF
>TRBJ2-7|few|TRBV20-1|-
TGCAGTGCTAGAGGCCCAGGCAGCTCCTACGAGCAGTACTTC
CSARGPGSSYEQYF
>TRBJ1-1|-|TRBV30|-
TGTGCCTGGAACCGGGACCCTCCGATTGAAGCTTTCTTT
CAWNRDPPIEAFF
>TRBJ1-2|few|TRBV20-1|TRBD1
TGCAGTGCTAGAGGGCGGGACAGGGACGGTGCTGGCTACACCTTC
CSARGRDRDGAGYTF
>TRBJ1-5|-|TRBV15|-
TGTGCCACCAGCAGAGAGCCCCACGGGGGGCGCCAGCCCCAGCATTTT
CATSREPHGGRQPQHF
>TRBJ2-1|few|TRBV5-1|TRBD1
TGCGCCAGCAAAGACAGGGGGACCTCCTACAATGAGCAGTTCTTC
CASKDRGTSYNEQFF
>TRBJ1-6|-|TRBV27|TRBD1
TGTGCCAGCAGTTCCAATCGGGACAGACATAATTCACCCCTCCACTTT
CASSSNRDRHNSPLHF
>TRBJ1-1|medium-sized|TRBV20-1|-
TGCAGTTCCTCGTTGGCAGGGACGGCTTTCTTT
CSSSLAGTAFF
>TRBJ1-6|-|TRBV6-2/TRBV6-3|-
TGTGCCAGCAGCCGGGAACCCAGGGAGTCACCCCTCCACTTT
CASSREPRESPLHF
>TRBJ1-6|-|TRBV10-3|-
TGTGCCATCAGATATGATGGGGGGTTTTCACCCCTCCACTTT
CAIRYDGGFSPLHF
>TRBJ1-2|many|TRBV5-5|-
TGTGCCAGCAGCTTGGTCAACGGTTATGGGCAAGGCTACACCTTC
CASSLVNGYGQGYTF
>TRBJ1-5|few|TRBV7-2|-
TGTGCCAGCAGCGACGGACTCAATCAGCCCCAGCATTTT
CASSDGLNQPQHF
>TRBJ2-7|-|TRBV4-1|-
TGCGCCAGCAGCCAAGATAATATCGGACAGCAGTACTTC
CASSQDNIGQQYF
>TRBJ1-1|many|TRBV20-1|-
TGCAGTGCTAGAAGATCGTCGGGCGGTGAAGCTTTCTTT
CSARRSSGGEAFF
>TRBJ2-1|few|TRBV27|-
TGTGCCAGCAGTTCCCGAGGACCTTTTGAGCAGTTCTTC
CASSSRGPFEQFF
>TRBJ2-1|-|TRBV13|TRBD2
TGTGCCAGCAGCTTCAATAGCGGGAGGGATTACAATGAGCAGTTCTTC
CASSFNSGRDYNEQFF
>TRBJ2-5|few|TRBV29-1|-
TGCAGCGTTGGGTTCCGGGGGAGAGAGACCCAGTACTTC
CSVGFRGRETQYF
>TRBJ1-2|few|TRBV9|-
TGTGCCAGCAGCCCTGACAAAGGCTATGGCTACACCTTC
CASSPDKGYGYTF
>TRBJ2-7|few|TRBV20-1|-
TGCAGTGCTAGAGATCAGGAGACAGCGGGCGAGCAGTACTTC
CSARDQETAGEQYF
>TRBJ2-6|few|TRBV20-1|-
TGCAGTGCTAGGCGCCCCGCTGGGGCCAACGTCCTGACTTTC
CSARRPAGANVLTF
>TRBJ2-7|few|TRBV7-2|TRBD2
TGTGCCAGCAGCTTAGCCCTTAGCGGGAGGGCCTACGAGCAGTACTTC
CASSLALSGRAYEQYF
>TRBJ2-7|-|TRBV5-1|TRBD2
TGCGCCAGCAGCCTCGGACTAGCGACTATCTCCTACGAGCAGTACTTC
CASSLGLATISYEQYF
>TRBJ2-1|once|TRBV20-1|-
TGCAGTGCTAGAGATAGGCCCTACAATGAGCAGTTCTTC
CSARDRPYNEQFF
>TRBJ2-3|once|TRBV5-1|TRBD2
TGCGCCAGCAGCTTGTCGCTAGCGGGAGGTACGCAGTATTTT
CASSLSLAGGTQYF
>TRBJ2-5|-|TRBV27|TRBD2
TGTGCCAGCTCCCTTTCGGGGGGAATAGGGGAGACCCAGTACTTC
CASSLSGGIGETQYF
>TRBJ2-7|few|TRBV20-1|TRBD2
TGCAGTGCTCTGCTAGCGGGACGTTCCTACGAGCAGTACTTC
CSALLAGRSYEQYF
>TRBJ1-1|few|TRBV6-5|-
TGTGCCAGCAGTTATTTGGGGAGCGCAGCCCAGGCCGAAGCTTTCTTT
CASSYLGSAAQAEAFF
>TRBJ1-2|-|TRBV6-2/TRBV6-3|TRBD1
TGTGCCAGCAGACTGACAGGGAGCGTTTATGGCTACACCTTC
CASRLTGSVYGYTF